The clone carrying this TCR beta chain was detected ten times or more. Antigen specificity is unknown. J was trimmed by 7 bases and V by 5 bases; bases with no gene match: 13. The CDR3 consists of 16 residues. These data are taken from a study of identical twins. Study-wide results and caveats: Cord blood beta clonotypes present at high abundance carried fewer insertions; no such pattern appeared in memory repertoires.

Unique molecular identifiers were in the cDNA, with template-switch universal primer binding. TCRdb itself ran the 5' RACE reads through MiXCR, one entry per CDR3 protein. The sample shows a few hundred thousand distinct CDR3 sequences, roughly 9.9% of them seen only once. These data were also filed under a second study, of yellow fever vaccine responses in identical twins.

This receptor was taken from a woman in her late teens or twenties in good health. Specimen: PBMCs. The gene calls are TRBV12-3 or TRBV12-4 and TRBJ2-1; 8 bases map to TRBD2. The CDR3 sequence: CASSLTNGRAGNEQFF. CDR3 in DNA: TGTGCCAGCAGTCTGACGAACGGGAGGGCCGGGAATGAGCAGTTCTTC.